Below, one T cell receptor (beta chain) is given with its context. This entry belongs to a study of CXCR3-negative and CXCR3-positive naive CD8 T cells. The TRB libraries of cDNA were built by UMI-labeled 5' RACE. TCRdb reprocessed the 5' RACE reads and stores each CDR3 protein as one record, lacking DNA. The listing contains approximately 60,000 distinct CDR3 sequences. The CDR3 has 18 amino acids. In germline, CDR1 is LGHDT, CDR2 YNNKEL (reference sequence). The source material was memory CD8+ T cells from blood. The chain links TRBV3-1 to TRBJ1-1; TCRdb outputs TRBD1, but without DNA this stays unchecked. The clonotype comes from a human donor in good health. Some clones in this sample may be carry-over from other donors' samples. CDR3 protein: CASSQASPYPHRGTEAFF.